Given below is one TCR beta chain in context. These data come from a study of blood T cell repertoires in COVID-19. As for the study in general: Italy, Spain and the United States were the sources of the convalescent and acute COVID-19 samples. T cells, B-cell-depleted T cells, or PBMCs supplied cDNA or gDNA.

Original analysis: Nucleated cell number was recorded as an estimate derived from reference gene primer amplification. Generated by immunoSEQ multiplex PCR, the TCRdb table keeps only in-frame clones and is missing some. V, J and clone size are those of that table, while D and trimming were read from the DNA. The sample lists over 95,000 clones, around 88% occurring once. CDR3 size: 15 residues. Germline loops: CDR1 SGDLS, CDR2 YYNGEE. Trimming took 3 bases from V and 1 from J; bases not matched to a gene: 5. The TCR was taken from a human donor with acute or convalescent COVID-19. The donor label of this sample is uncertain. Sample: peripheral blood. The chain combines TRBV9 with TRBJ2-3; 7 positions match TRBD1. Written as DNA, the CDR3 is TGTGCCAGCAGCGGCAGGGGGTCTGGCACAGATACGCAGTATTTT. It yields the protein CASSGRGSGTDTQYF.